This T cell receptor (beta chain) was sequenced in a study of immune heterogeneity within non-small cell lung tumors. In the study overall: Among the tumors, a few were squamous cell carcinomas, roughly ten were non-squamous carcinomas and 1 was not otherwise specified. Study results and caveats: T-cell receptor beta clonotypes at high frequency differed largely between individual patients.

The TCR beta CDR3 region underwent multiplex PCR amplification with 32 V and 13 J primers. TCRdb re-derived calls from the multiplex PCR reads in MiXCR, one entry per CDR3 protein. The sample yields some 10,000 distinct CDR3 sequences, around 29% seen once. This clonotype was picked up many times. The antigen is not known. The CDR3 does not end in the conserved phenylalanine or tryptophan, so this is likely a read error. Because the CDR3's place on the DNA is in doubt, the DNA is left out and the CDR3 is given as listed by TCRdb. Per sample, 600 ng of bulk tumor genomic DNA was the template used. Primary tumors were biopsied several times each, far apart, intraoperatively. These patients got curative surgery after being newly diagnosed with untreated non-small cell lung cancer. A total of about 15 patients with newly diagnosed non-small cell lung cancer, all of whom were undergoing surgery with curative intent, made up the donors.

The CDR3 spans 12 amino acids, including both terminal residues. Germline V gene lookup returns CDR1 SGHTA and CDR2 FQGNSA. The sequence derives from a man aged 60 to 69 with non-small cell lung cancer. The J gene is TRBJ2-3, the V gene TRBV7-2; the D call TRBD1 from the table was never checked on the DNA. The sample taken for sequencing was lung tumor tissue. CDR3 loop: CASSLLGRDPSV.